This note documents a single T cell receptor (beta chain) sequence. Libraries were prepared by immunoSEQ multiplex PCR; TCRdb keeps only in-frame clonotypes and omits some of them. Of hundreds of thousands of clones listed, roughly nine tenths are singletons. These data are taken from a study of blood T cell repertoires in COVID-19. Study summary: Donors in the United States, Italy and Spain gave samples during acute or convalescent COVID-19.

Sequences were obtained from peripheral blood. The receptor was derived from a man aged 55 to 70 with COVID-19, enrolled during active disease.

The CDR3 DNA reads as TGCAGCGTTGGTCCCACAAATTTATACGAGCAGTACTTC. Amino acids: CSVGPTNLYEQYF. This rearrangement joins TRBV29-1 to TRBJ2-7; D is unresolved. Trimming cost V 4 bases and J 4 bases, with 14 bases left between them. There are 13 residues in the CDR3. Germline V CDR1 and CDR2: SQVTM, ANQGSEA.